The 8 T cell receptor beta chains below all came from one sample that was sequenced in a study of cytomegalovirus exposure and HLA in healthy donors. Primers included in the PCR were 60 Vbeta and 13 Jbeta primers. Generated by immunoSEQ multiplex PCR, the TCRdb table keeps only in-frame clones and is missing some. The sample has about 120,000 clones; over 75% are singletons. The sample consisted of PBMCs. All receptors come from a woman between 18 and 29 years old in good health and CMV-seronegative.

The genes are TRBV10-3 and TRBJ1-2; D remains unclear. The CDR3 loop spans 13 amino acids. The germline gives CDR1 ENHRY, CDR2 SYGVKD. With 4 bases removed from V and 2 bases from J, the gap between germline ends came to 8 bases. DNA of the CDR3: TGTGCCATCAGTGGGACGGGGAACTATGGCTACACCTTC. Amino acids: CAISGTGNYGYTF.

V and J are TRBV5-4 and TRBJ2-3, with 7 bases identical to TRBD1. CDR1 and CDR2 (germline): SGHNT, YYREEE (reference sequence). The V gene end was trimmed by 1 base and the J gene end by 3 bases; junction bases not matched to a gene: 2. There are 14 residues in the CDR3. The CDR3 spells CASSLIQGTDTQYF. The CDR3 DNA reads as TGTGCCAGCAGCTTGATACAGGGGACAGATACGCAGTATTTT.

V usage is TRBV28 and J usage is TRBJ1-1; D unresolved. The V and J ends lost 2 bases and 4 bases respectively, with 11 bases between them. Germline assignment: CDR1 MDHEN and CDR2 SYDVKM. This CDR3 spans 14 amino acids. CDR3 DNA: TGTGCCAGCAGTTTAGGAGGGTTCGGCACTGAAGCTTTCTTT. Protein product: CASSLGGFGTEAFF.

V is TRBV11-3 and J is TRBJ1-1, with D perhaps matching TRBD1 (5 bases). V lost 8 bases and J 4 bases, leaving 8 bases between the germline ends. The germline CDR1 and CDR2 sequences are SGHNT and YENEEA. CDR3 length: 11 amino acids. The chain's CDR3 is CASVTGTEAFF. DNA for the CDR3: TGTGCCAGCGTTACAGGCACTGAAGCTTTCTTT. The variable domain in full, completed from reference TRBV11-3 and TRBJ1-1, reads EAGVVQSPRYKIIEKKQPVAFWCNPISGHNTLYWYLQNLGQGPELLIRYENEEAVDDSQLPKDRFSAERLKGVDSTLKIQPAELGDSAVYLCASVTGTEAFFGQGTRLTVV.

The chain uses TRBV18 and TRBJ2-2; D uncertain. V lost 0 bases and J lost 1, with 9 bases in between. Germline V gene sequence: CDR1 KGHSH, CDR2 LQKENI. The CDR3 runs to 16 residues. The CDR3 loop is CASSPPSAGNTGELFF. The CDR3 DNA sequence: TGTGCCAGCTCACCACCGTCAGCAGGGAACACCGGGGAGCTGTTTTTT.

The sample holds a few counts of this clone. The genes are TRBV7-2 and TRBJ1-2, with D hard to call. CDR1 is SGHTA and CDR2 is FQGNSA in the germline V gene. V lost 6 bases, J lost 4 bases, and 15 bases lay in between. The CDR3 totals 14 residues. CDR3 coding DNA: TGTGCCAGCAGTACGCCGGCGGGAGGCTATGGCTACACCTTC. Amino acid sequence: CASSTPAGGYGYTF.

This clone has just a few counts. The J gene is TRBJ2-3, the V gene TRBV6-1; 8 bases agree with TRBD2. The CDR3 extends over 15 amino acids. After removal of 2 bases from V and 5 bases from J, the junction contained 6 bases not matched to a gene. The germline gives CDR1 MNHNS, CDR2 SASEGT. The CDR3 here is CASSELAGEKDTQYF. DNA for the CDR3: TGTGCCAGCAGTGAACTAGCGGGTGAGAAAGATACGCAGTATTTT.

About this clone itself: Other nucleotide sequences from this sample produce the same CDR3. The chain uses TRBV27 and TRBJ2-5, with a tentative D call TRBD1 (6 bases). There are 14 residues in the CDR3. The V gene lost 3 bases and the J gene lost 1 base, with 9 bases spanning the gap. Germline CDR1 is MNHEY and CDR2 is SMNVEV (reference sequence). The CDR3 sequence: CASSFEDSQETQYF. The CDR3 DNA is TGTGCCAGCAGTTTTGAGGACAGCCAAGAGACCCAGTACTTC.